This TCR beta chain was documented in a study of cytomegalovirus exposure and HLA in healthy donors. The PCR made use of 60 Vbeta and 13 Jbeta primers. TCRdb's copy holds only in-frame clones and misses some; the assay was immunoSEQ multiplex PCR. The sample carries some 180,000 clones, about four fifths recorded once. Deletions cut 5 bases from V and 0 bases from J, with 11 bases between. The CDR3 sequence is 15 residues long. CDR1 and CDR2 from the germline V gene are LNHDA and SQIVND (reference sequence). At the time of sampling, donors were nominally healthy, though unrecorded immune exposures were likely. This clone has just one count.

The V call is TRBV19, the J call TRBJ1-5, with D possibly being TRBD1 (6 bases). The sequencing input was PBMCs. The source is a male donor in good health and CMV-seronegative. The CDR3 sequence: CASSVAGASNQPQHF. CDR3 in DNA: TGTGCCAGTAGTGTGGCAGGGGCTAGCAATCAGCCCCAGCATTTT.